Below, 4 T cell receptor beta chains from the same sample are listed, as sequenced in a study of blood T cell repertoires in COVID-19. Here immunoSEQ multiplex PCR was the method, and the copy in TCRdb shows in-frame clones only, minus some. The table includes 200,000 or so clones, about 83% detected once. The source material was PBMCs or T cells enriched from blood (not recorded which). These receptors were taken from a woman aged 50 to 60 who had been exposed to COVID-19.

The chain has TRBV2 and TRBJ2-5; perhaps TRBD1 as D (7 bases). This CDR3 is built from 14 residues. Trimming shortened V by 7 bases and J by 7 bases, and 19 bases separated the two germline ends. Germline assignment: CDR1 SNHLY and CDR2 FYNNEI. CDR3 region: CASMGQGGQGTQYF. The DNA for the CDR3 is TGTGCCAGCATGGGTCAGGGGGGTCAGGGGACCCAGTACTTC.

The V call is TRBV14, the J call TRBJ1-6; no clear D. The CDR3 contains 16 residues. The V end lost 1 base, the J end lost 0 bases, and 7 bases lay between the germline ends. From germline, CDR1 is SGHDN and CDR2 FVKESK. CDR3 DNA: TGTGCCAGCAGCCAAGTGGGGAGCTCCTATAATTCACCCCTCCACTTT. Protein product: CASSQVGSSYNSPLHF.

The chain recombines TRBV6-5 with TRBJ2-3; D remains unclear. CDR3 length: 12 amino acids. Germline V gene sequence: CDR1 MNHEY, CDR2 SVGAGI. The ends were cut back, 7 bases at V and 1 base at J, with 6 bases in the middle. CDR3 in DNA: TGTGCCAGCAATTCAGGCACAGATACGCAGTATTTT. Its protein is CASNSGTDTQYF.

This clone was counted ten times or more. The DNA for the CDR3 is TGTGCCAGTAGTGTTCCCTCGCCTAGCGGGGGGGCTAGGGAGACCCAGTACTTC. Protein sequence: CASSVPSPSGGARETQYF. This chain connects TRBV19 to TRBJ2-5, with TRBD2 matching 12 bases. Unmatched junction bases numbered 15, after V lost 5 bases and J lost 5 bases. CDR3 length: 18 residues. Germline V CDR1 and CDR2: LNHDA, SQIVND (reference sequence).